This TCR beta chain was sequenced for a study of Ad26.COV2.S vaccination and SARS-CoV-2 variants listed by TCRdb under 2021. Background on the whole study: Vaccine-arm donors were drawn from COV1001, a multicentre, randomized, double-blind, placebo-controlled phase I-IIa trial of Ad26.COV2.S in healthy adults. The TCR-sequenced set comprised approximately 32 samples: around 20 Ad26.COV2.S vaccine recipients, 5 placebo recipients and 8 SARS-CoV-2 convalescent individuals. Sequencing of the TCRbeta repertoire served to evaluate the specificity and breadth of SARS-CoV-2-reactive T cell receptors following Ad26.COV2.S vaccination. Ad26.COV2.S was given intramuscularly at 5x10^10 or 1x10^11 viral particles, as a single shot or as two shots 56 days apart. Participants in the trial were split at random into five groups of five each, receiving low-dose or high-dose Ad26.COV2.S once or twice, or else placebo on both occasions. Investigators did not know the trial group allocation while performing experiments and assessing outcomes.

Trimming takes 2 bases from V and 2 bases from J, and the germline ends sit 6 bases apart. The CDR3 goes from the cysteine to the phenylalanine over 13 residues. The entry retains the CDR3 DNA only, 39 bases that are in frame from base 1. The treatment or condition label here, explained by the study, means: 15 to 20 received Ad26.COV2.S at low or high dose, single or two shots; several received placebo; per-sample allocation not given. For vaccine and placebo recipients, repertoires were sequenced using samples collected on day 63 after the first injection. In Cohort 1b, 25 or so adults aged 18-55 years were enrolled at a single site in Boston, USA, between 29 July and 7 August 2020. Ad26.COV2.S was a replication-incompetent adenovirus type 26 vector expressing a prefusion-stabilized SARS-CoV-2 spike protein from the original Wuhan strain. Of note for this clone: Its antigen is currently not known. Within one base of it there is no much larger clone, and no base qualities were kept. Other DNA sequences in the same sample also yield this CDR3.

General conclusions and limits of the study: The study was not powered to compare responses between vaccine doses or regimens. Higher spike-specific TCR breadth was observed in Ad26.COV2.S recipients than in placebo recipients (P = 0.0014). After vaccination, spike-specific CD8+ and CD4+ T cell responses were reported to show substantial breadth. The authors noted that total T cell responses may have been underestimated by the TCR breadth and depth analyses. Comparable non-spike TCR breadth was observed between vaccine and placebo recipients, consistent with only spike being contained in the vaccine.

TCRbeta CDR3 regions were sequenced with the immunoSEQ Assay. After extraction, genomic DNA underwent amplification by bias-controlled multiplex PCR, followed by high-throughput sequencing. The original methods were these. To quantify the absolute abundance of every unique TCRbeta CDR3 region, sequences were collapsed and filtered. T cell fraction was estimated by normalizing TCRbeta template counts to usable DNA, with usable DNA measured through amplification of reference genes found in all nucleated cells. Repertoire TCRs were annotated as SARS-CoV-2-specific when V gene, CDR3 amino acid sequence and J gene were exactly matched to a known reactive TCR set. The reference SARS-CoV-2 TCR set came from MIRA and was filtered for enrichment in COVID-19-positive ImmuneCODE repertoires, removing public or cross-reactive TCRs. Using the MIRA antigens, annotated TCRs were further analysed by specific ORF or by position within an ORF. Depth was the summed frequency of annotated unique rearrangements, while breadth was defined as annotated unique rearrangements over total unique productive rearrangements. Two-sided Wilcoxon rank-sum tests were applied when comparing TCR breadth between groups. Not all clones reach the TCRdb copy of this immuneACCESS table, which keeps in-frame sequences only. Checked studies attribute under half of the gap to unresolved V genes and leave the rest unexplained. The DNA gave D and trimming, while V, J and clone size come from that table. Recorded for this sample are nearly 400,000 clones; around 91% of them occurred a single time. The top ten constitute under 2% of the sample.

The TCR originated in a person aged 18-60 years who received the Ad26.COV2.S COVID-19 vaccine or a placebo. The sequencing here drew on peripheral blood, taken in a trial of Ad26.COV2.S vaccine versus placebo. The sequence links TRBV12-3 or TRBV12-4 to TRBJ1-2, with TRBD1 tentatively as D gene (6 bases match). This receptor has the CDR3 CASSLQGNYGYTF. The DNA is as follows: TGTGCCAGCAGTTTACAGGGGAACTATGGCTACACCTTC.